The source of this T cell receptor (beta chain) is a study of cytomegalovirus exposure and HLA in healthy donors. V was clipped by 2 bases and J by 2 bases, with 10 bases between them. Germline V lookup: CDR1 MNHEY, CDR2 SVGAGI. The CDR3 is 15 residues long. The PCR used 60 Vbeta and 13 Jbeta primers. Method: immunoSEQ multiplex PCR; TCRdb's copy keeps in-frame clones and lacks some. The ten top clones account for just over 15%, within a sample of 87,000 or so clones. The source material was PBMCs. The receptor was isolated from a man aged 45-65 years in good health and CMV-seropositive. This chain connects TRBV6-5 to TRBJ1-3; the D gene is possibly TRBD1 (6 bases). The CDR3 DNA follows: TGTGCCAGCAGTTACGGGGCAGGGGCTGGAAACACCATATATTTT. Translation gives CASSYGAGAGNTIYF.